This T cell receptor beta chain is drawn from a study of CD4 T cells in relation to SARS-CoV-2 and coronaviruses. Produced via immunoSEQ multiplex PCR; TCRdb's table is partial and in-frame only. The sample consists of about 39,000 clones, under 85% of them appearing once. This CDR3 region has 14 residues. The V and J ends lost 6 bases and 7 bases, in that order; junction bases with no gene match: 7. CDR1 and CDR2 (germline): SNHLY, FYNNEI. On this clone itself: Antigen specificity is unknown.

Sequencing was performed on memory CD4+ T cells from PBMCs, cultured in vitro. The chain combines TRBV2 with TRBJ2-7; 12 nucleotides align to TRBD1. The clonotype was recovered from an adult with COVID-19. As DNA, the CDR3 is TGTGCCAGCAGAACGGGACAGGGGGCTGTTGAGCAGTACTTC. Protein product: CASRTGQGAVEQYF.